This T cell receptor beta chain was sequenced during a study of CD8+ T cells in alopecia areata. Study information: Treatment of the treated patients consisted of oral tofacitinib, 5 to 10 mg twice daily. Tofacitinib treatment spanned 6 to 18 months, with 6 months off drug afterward.

Once RNA had been extracted, it was reverse transcribed into cDNA to act as the sequencing template. TCRdb's table, derived via immunoSEQ multiplex PCR, lists solely in-frame clones and lacks some. The table records about 12,000 clones, roughly three fifths of them present only once. Trimming took off 4 bases at V and 6 bases at J, with 4 bases between the two ends. The germline V gene has CDR1 LNHDA and CDR2 SQIVND (reference sequence). This CDR3 has 11 amino acids. Peripheral blood, together with lesional scalp punch biopsies, was collected from alopecia areata patients. The sequenced material came from skin. The chain carries TRBV19 and TRBJ2-1; unclear D gene. The TCR was taken from a human donor with alopecia areata. CDR3 nucleotides: TGTGCCAGTAGTACCTTCAATGAGCAGTTCTTC. Protein sequence: CASSTFNEQFF.